The clone carrying this T cell receptor beta chain turned up a few times. TCR beta libraries were built with iRepertoire HTBI primers and Arm-PCR of CDR3 regions. TCRdb analysed the multiplex PCR reads with MiXCR anew, one entry per CDR3 protein. The sample records 200,000 to 300,000 distinct CDR3 sequences, around 21% being singletons. Germline values: CDR1 LNHDA, CDR2 SQIVND (reference sequence). With V trimmed by 7 bases and J by 4 bases, 16 bases remained unmatched. The CDR3 length is 18 residues. The data are from a study of regulatory T cells in long-lasting Graves disease. As to time point: newly diagnosed GD, antithyroid drugs for less than 3 months. From PBMCs, RNA was extracted and then used to make the TCR library.

This material consisted of peripheral blood mononuclear cells (PBMCs), taken at new diagnosis, from a patient treated with antithyroid drugs. This receptor was identified in a female donor with Graves disease. This chain uses TRBV19 with TRBJ1-6; 7 bases line up with TRBD1. This chain's CDR3 is CASTTNDKGARYNSPLHF. Here the CDR3 DNA reads TGTGCCAGTACCACAAACGATAAGGGGGCTCGATATAATTCACCCCTCCACTTT. The whole variable domain, remainder taken from reference TRBV19 and TRBJ1-6, is DGGITQSPKYLFRKEGQNVTLSCEQNLNHDAMYWYRQDPGQGLRLIYYSQIVNDFQKGDIAEGYSVSREKKESFPLTVTSAQKNPTAFYLCASTTNDKGARYNSPLHFGNGTRLTVT.